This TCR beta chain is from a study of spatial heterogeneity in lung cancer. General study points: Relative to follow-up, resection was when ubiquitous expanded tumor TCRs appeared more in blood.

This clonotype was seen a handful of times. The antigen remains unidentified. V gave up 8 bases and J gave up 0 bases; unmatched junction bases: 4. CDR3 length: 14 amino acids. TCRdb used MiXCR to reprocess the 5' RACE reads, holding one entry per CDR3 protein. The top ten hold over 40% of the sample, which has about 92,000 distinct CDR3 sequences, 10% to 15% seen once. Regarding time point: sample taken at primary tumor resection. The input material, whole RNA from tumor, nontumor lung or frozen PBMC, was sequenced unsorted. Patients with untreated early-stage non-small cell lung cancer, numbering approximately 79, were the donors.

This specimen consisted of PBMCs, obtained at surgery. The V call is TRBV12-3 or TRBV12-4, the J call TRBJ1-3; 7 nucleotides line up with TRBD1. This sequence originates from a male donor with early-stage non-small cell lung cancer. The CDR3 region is CASPGTVSGNTIYF. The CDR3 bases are TGTGCCAGCCCAGGGACAGTCTCTGGAAACACCATATATTTT.